What follows are 18 T cell receptor beta chains derived from one specimen sequenced in a study of CD8+ T cells in alopecia areata. Following extraction, RNA underwent reverse transcription to cDNA, which served as the sequencing template. Here immunoSEQ multiplex PCR was the method, and the copy in TCRdb shows in-frame clones only, minus some. Among about 180,000 clones, less than 75% were seen once, and the ten largest hold around 15%. The treatment denotes: oral pan-JAK inhibitor, 5-10 mg twice daily. Here the sequenced sample was CD4+ T cells sorted from blood, taken at roughly week 58, from a patient treated with tofacitinib. The receptors originated from a human donor with alopecia areata.

The gene calls are TRBV27 and TRBJ2-2; D possibly corresponds to TRBD1 (5 bases). Germline V CDR1 and CDR2: MNHEY, SMNVEV (reference sequence). Deletions cut 0 bases from V and 6 bases from J, with 11 bases between. This CDR3 region has 15 residues. The CDR3 DNA is TGTGCCAGCAGTTTATCTGGCAGGGCCCCCGGGGAGCTGTTTTTT. It codes for CASSLSGRAPGELFF.

This clone showed up just a few times. This chain joins TRBV4-2 and TRBJ2-7, with 7 bases identical to TRBD1. Germline CDR1 and CDR2: LGHNA and YNFKEQ. The length of the CDR3 is 14 residues. V lost 1 base to trimming and J lost 0 bases; unmatched junction nucleotides: 0. The CDR3 loop reads CASSQGQGSYEQYF. CDR3 in DNA: TGTGCCAGCAGCCAAGGACAGGGCTCCTACGAGCAGTACTTC.

This clone was detected a few times. The CDR3: CAWDRASGTTEAFF. The CDR3 nucleotides are TGTGCCTGGGACAGGGCATCAGGAACCACTGAAGCTTTCTTT. The chain employs TRBV30 and TRBJ1-1; 7 nucleotides match TRBD1. The germline V gene encodes CDR1 GTSNPN and CDR2 SVGIG (reference sequence). The CDR3 contains 14 residues. Trimming at V came to 5 bases and at J to 4 bases, leaving 10 bases not matched to a gene.

As to this clone: This likely stems from a read error, as it lies one base from a far larger clone. The CDR3 nucleotides read TGTGCCAGCAGCCAAGAAGGGTACACCGGGGAGCTGTTTTTT. It encodes CASSQEGYTGELFF. The V gene is TRBV4-2, the J gene TRBJ2-2; D uncertain. V shed 0 bases and J shed 3 bases, with 5 bases lying between them. This CDR3 is 14 amino acids long. The germline gives CDR1 LGHNA, CDR2 YNFKEQ.

The J gene is TRBJ1-2, the V gene TRBV30; maybe TRBD1 (5 bases). The CDR3 is 15 amino acids. Trimming stripped 3 bases from V and 4 bases from J, with 18 bases between. CDR1 is GTSNPN and CDR2 is SVGIG in the germline V gene (reference sequence). CDR3 sequence: CAWRVPTAAFYGYTF. In nucleotides, the CDR3 is TGTGCCTGGAGAGTCCCGACAGCGGCCTTCTATGGCTACACCTTC.

The chain employs TRBV14 and TRBJ1-2; tentatively, D is TRBD1 (6 bases). The germline gives CDR1 SGHDN, CDR2 FVKESK. The V and J ends lost 4 bases and 8 bases respectively, with 11 bases between them. The CDR3 covers 12 residues. CDR3 protein: CASSLGGPGYTF. In DNA form, the CDR3 reads TGTGCCAGCAGCCTTGGGGGGCCCGGCTACACCTTC.

The chain couples TRBV7-9 to TRBJ1-2; D might be TRBD1 (6 bases). The V gene lost 1 base and the J gene lost 7 bases, with 7 bases spanning the gap. The CDR3 has 12 amino acids. CDR1 is SEHNR and CDR2 is FQNEAQ in the germline V gene (reference sequence). The CDR3 spells CASSLVDSGYTF. CDR3 in DNA: TGTGCCAGCAGCTTAGTGGACAGTGGCTACACCTTC.

This clone was seen a single time. This chain joins TRBV5-1 and TRBJ2-5; 11 nucleotides match TRBD1. J lost 2 bases, V lost 8 bases, and 8 bases had no gene match. Germline V lookup: CDR1 SGHRS, CDR2 YFSETQ. There are 15 residues in the CDR3. Here the CDR3 DNA reads TGCGCCAGGCGGACAGGGGGCCCTTGGCAAGAGACCCAGTACTTC. It specifies CARRTGGPWQETQYF.

V is TRBV25-1 and J is TRBJ2-5; 8 bases match TRBD2. This CDR3 region has 14 residues. V was clipped by 8 bases and J by 2 bases; unmatched bases: 7. Germline lookup yields CDR1 MGHDK and CDR2 SYGVNS. The CDR3 DNA reads as TGTGCCAGCGGACGTTCGGGAGGGCAAGAGACCCAGTACTTC. Its protein product is CASGRSGGQETQYF.

This chain uses TRBV30 with TRBJ2-5; TRBD1 is a possible D gene (5 bases). Germline V CDR1 and CDR2: GTSNPN, SVGIG (reference sequence). This CDR3 spans 12 amino acids. Trimming shortened V by 2 bases and J by 9 bases, and 13 bases separated the two germline ends. The DNA of the CDR3 is TGTGCCTGGAGTATGCCAGGGAAGGCCCAGTACTTC. This gives the protein CAWSMPGKAQYF.

V gene TRBV30 combines with J gene TRBJ1-1, with no clear D. V lost 3 bases, J lost 1 base, and 18 bases lay in between. The germline V gene has CDR1 GTSNPN and CDR2 SVGIG (reference sequence). The CDR3 is made up of 16 amino acids. CDR3: CAWREMGSGWNTEAFF. The CDR3 bases are TGTGCCTGGAGGGAGATGGGGTCGGGTTGGAACACTGAAGCTTTCTTT.

This clone was detected once. This chain uses TRBV15 with TRBJ1-1; D not certain. The V gene lost 0 bases and the J gene lost 0 bases, with 8 bases spanning the gap. CDR1 is LNHNV and CDR2 is YYDKDF in the germline V gene (reference sequence). This CDR3 region has 15 residues. CDR3 sequence: CATSRDQLVNTEAFF. The CDR3 DNA reads as TGTGCCACCAGCAGAGATCAGCTGGTGAACACTGAAGCTTTCTTT.

V usage is TRBV27 and J usage is TRBJ2-7; TRBD1 matches at 9 bases. J was trimmed by 6 bases and V by 8 bases; bases with no gene match: 8. Germline V gene sequence: CDR1 MNHEY, CDR2 SMNVEV (reference sequence). This CDR3 contains 13 residues. This CDR3 reads CASGRTGEVEQYF. CDR3 bases: TGTGCCAGCGGAAGGACAGGGGAGGTCGAGCAGTACTTC.

CDR3 sequence: CASSPTGQGYNEQFF. CDR3 sequence (DNA): TGCGCCAGCAGCCCAACGGGACAGGGGTACAATGAGCAGTTCTTC. The genes are TRBV5-1 and TRBJ2-1; 10 bases map to TRBD1. This CDR3 has 15 residues. From germline, CDR1 is SGHRS and CDR2 YFSETQ. V dropped 4 bases and J dropped 4; count of bases not matched to a gene: 5.

The rearrangement links TRBV12-5 to TRBJ2-7, with 10 bases matching TRBD1. Germline V gene lookup returns CDR1 LGHNT and CDR2 FRNRAP. CDR3 length: 14 residues. Trimming removed 6 bases from V and 2 bases from J; junction bases left unmatched: 4. Here the CDR3 DNA reads TGTGCTAGTGGGCCGGGACAGGGGACCTACGAGCAGTACTTC. This gives the protein CASGPGQGTYEQYF.

Only a few counts were recorded for this clone. The V and J genes are TRBV5-1 and TRBJ1-1; D gene uncertain. The CDR3 covers 16 residues. CDR1 is SGHRS and CDR2 is YFSETQ in the germline V gene. Trimming removed 3 bases from V and 3 bases from J, with 18 bases in between. The CDR3 DNA follows: TGCGCCAGCAGCTGGGGAACAGTTGGGCCGGACACTGAAGCTTTCTTT. This gives the protein CASSWGTVGPDTEAFF.

This clone turned up a few times. The V gene is TRBV23-1, the J gene TRBJ1-6; no clear D gene. TRBV23-1 is an ORF for which the function is uncertain. The V gene lost 7 bases and the J gene lost 5 bases, with 15 bases spanning the gap. The CDR3 is 15 amino acids. In DNA, the CDR3 is TGCGCCAGCACCCAAGGCCGGGAGAATAATTCACCCCTCCACTTT. It codes for CASTQGRENNSPLHF.

This rearrangement joins TRBV10-3 to TRBJ1-2, with TRBD1 identical over 10 bases. V dropped 5 bases and J dropped 4; count of bases not matched to a gene: 1. This CDR3 spans 13 amino acids. CDR1 ENHRY and CDR2 SYGVKD come from the germline V gene. The DNA of the CDR3 is TGTGCCATCAGTTGGGACAGGGGCTATGGCTACACCTTC. Amino acid sequence: CAISWDRGYGYTF.